These 25 T cell receptor beta chains came from one sample sequenced in a study of radiation and T cells in renal cell carcinoma. Time point described: baseline pretreatment blood. As for treatment: 15 Gy SBRT to primary tumor, nephrectomy 4 weeks later. The table came from immunoSEQ multiplex PCR; TCRdb's copy has only in-frame clones and leaves some out. In the table there are about 160,000 clones, about nine tenths of which are singletons. Source: blood, taken from a patient whose treatment included radiotherapy and nephrectomy. These TCRs come from a woman in her 70s with renal cell carcinoma.

The chain has TRBV9 and TRBJ2-1, with 12 positions matching TRBD2. Germline CDR1 reads SGDLS; CDR2 reads YYNGEE. The CDR3 contains 15 residues. V dropped 3 bases and J dropped 9; count of bases not matched to a gene: 7. In DNA form, the CDR3 reads TGTGCCAGCAGCGACCTAGCGGGGGGGCCGGGTGAGCAGTTCTTC. It codes for CASSDLAGGPGEQFF. Together with reference TRBV9 and TRBJ2-1, the CDR3 gives the full variable domain: DSGVTQTPKHLITATGQRVTLRCSPRSGDLSVYWYQQSLDQGLQFLIQYYNGEERAKGNILERFSAQQFPDLHSELNLSSLELGDSALYFCASSDLAGGPGEQFFGPGTRLTVL.

This chain links TRBV30 with TRBJ2-1; unclear D gene. V was pared by 0 bases and J by 7 bases, with 10 bases between. The CDR3 has 13 residues. Germline V gene data show CDR1 as GTSNPN and CDR2 as SVGIG (reference sequence). CDR3 protein: CAWSVPPGNEQFF. The CDR3 DNA reads TGTGCCTGGAGTGTACCTCCTGGTAATGAGCAGTTCTTC.

The chain has TRBV13 and TRBJ1-2; 9 bases are shared with TRBD1. Germline V gene lookup returns CDR1 PRHDT and CDR2 FYEKMQ (reference sequence). The CDR3 length is 15 residues. The trim removed 3 bases at V and 6 bases at J, leaving 8 bases unmatched. This CDR3 is CASSFPGTGRNGYTF. In DNA, the CDR3 is TGTGCCAGCAGCTTCCCCGGGACAGGGAGGAATGGCTACACCTTC.

V is TRBV10-3 and J is TRBJ2-1, with 9 bases matching TRBD1. Trimming took 9 bases from V and 3 from J; bases not matched to a gene: 6. The CDR3 is 14 residues long. The germline V gene encodes CDR1 ENHRY and CDR2 SYGVKD. The CDR3: CAISTGGYYNEQFF. CDR3 in DNA: TGTGCCATATCGACAGGGGGGTACTACAATGAGCAGTTCTTC.

The chain is built from TRBV7-2 and TRBJ1-2; D remains ambiguous. Germline V lookup: CDR1 SGHTA, CDR2 FQGNSA. With 2 bases removed from V and 5 bases from J, the gap between germline ends came to 9 bases. The CDR3 spans 13 residues. CDR3 in amino acids: CASSLSGFYGYTF. DNA for the CDR3: TGTGCCAGCAGCTTATCTGGTTTTTATGGCTACACCTTC.

V usage is TRBV6-1 and J usage is TRBJ1-2; D remains ambiguous. The CDR3 spans 11 residues. V was clipped by 4 bases and J by 1 base, with 1 base between them. Germline CDR1 reads MNHNS; CDR2 reads SASEGT. This CDR3 is CASSGNYGYTF. The CDR3 DNA is TGTGCCAGCAGTGGTAACTATGGCTACACCTTC.

The chain joins TRBV6-6 to TRBJ1-1, with a tentative D call TRBD1 (6 bases). Trimming took 0 bases from V and 7 from J, leaving 12 bases between them. CDR1 and CDR2 from the germline V gene are MNHNY and SVGAGI (reference sequence). This CDR3 has 14 amino acids. CDR3 residues: CASSYSGQRVEAFF. CDR3 DNA: TGTGCCAGCAGTTACTCCGGACAGAGAGTTGAAGCTTTCTTT.

To note about this clone: One end of the junction fails to match germline, which may point to a read error. The chain uses TRBV6-1 and TRBJ2-6, with a weak D call TRBD1 (5 bases). Germline CDR1 is MNHNS and CDR2 is SASEGT. The CDR3 length is 17 residues. The DNA of the CDR3 is TGTGCCAGCAGTGAAGCGAGGATCTACTCTGGGGCCAACGTCCTGGCTTTC. Its protein product is CASSEARIYSGANVLAF.

The chain links TRBV5-4 to TRBJ1-1; TRBD1 agrees at 7 bases. V lost 2 bases, J lost 5 bases, and 9 bases stayed unmatched. The CDR3 has 15 amino acids. Germline CDR1 and CDR2: SGHNT and YYREEE (reference sequence). In nucleotides, the CDR3 is TGTGCCAGCAGCTTCAGTACAGGGGTAAGGACTGAAGCTTTCTTT. Protein: CASSFSTGVRTEAFF. Together with reference TRBV5-4 and TRBJ1-1, the CDR3 gives the full variable domain: ETGVTQSPTHLIKTRGQQVTLRCSSQSGHNTVSWYQQALGQGPQFIFQYYREEENGRGNFPPRFSGLQFPNYSSELNVNALELDDSALYLCASSFSTGVRTEAFFGQGTRLTVV.

This sequence joins TRBV5-6 and TRBJ1-6; 9 positions agree with TRBD1. V trimming: 5 bases; J trimming: 10 bases; junction bases outside the gene matches: 10. The length of the CDR3 is 15 residues. The V gene's germline CDR1 is SGHDT and CDR2 YYEEEE. DNA of the CDR3: TGTGCCAGCAGATGGGGGGGGACAGGGTCCTCACCCCTCCACTTT. This encodes CASRWGGTGSSPLHF.

This chain joins TRBV28 and TRBJ1-1; 7 bases align to TRBD1. This CDR3 has 14 amino acids. Germline CDR1 reads MDHEN; CDR2 reads SYDVKM. Trimming removed 3 bases from V and 6 bases from J; junction bases left unmatched: 7. CDR3 loop: CASSFQGGRAEAFF. CDR3 coding DNA: TGTGCCAGCAGTTTCCAGGGGGGCCGGGCTGAAGCTTTCTTT.

Only one count was recorded for this clone. The chain combines TRBV6-5 with TRBJ1-2; TRBD1 might be the D (5 bases). CDR3 length: 15 residues. Per germline, CDR1 MNHEY and CDR2 SVGAGI. V lost 6 bases to trimming and J lost 4 bases, with 18 bases between them. For the CDR3, the DNA is TGTGCCAGCAGCCCTAAACCCCCGGACATCTATGGCTACACCTTC. It encodes CASSPKPPDIYGYTF.

For the CDR3, the DNA is TGTGCCATCTCCTTAGGGGACACCGGGGAGCTGTTTTTT. It specifies CAISLGDTGELFF. V usage is TRBV7-9 and J usage is TRBJ2-2, with D perhaps TRBD1 (5 bases). The germline gives CDR1 SEHNR, CDR2 FQNEAQ (reference sequence). The CDR3 is 13 amino acids. Trimming took off 10 bases at V and 3 bases at J, with 12 bases between the two ends.

The chain links TRBV9 to TRBJ2-5; D remains unclear. Germline V gene lookup returns CDR1 SGDLS and CDR2 YYNGEE. The length of the CDR3 is 12 residues. Trimming left V 0 bases short and J 7 bases short, with 7 bases between. CDR3 sequence (DNA): TGTGCCAGCAGCGTAGGGACGGGGACCCAGTACTTC. It is translated as CASSVGTGTQYF.

The genes are TRBV28 and TRBJ2-7, with D tentatively TRBD2 (5 bases). This CDR3 has 14 residues. CDR1 MDHEN and CDR2 SYDVKM come from the germline V gene. Trimming took 5 bases from V and 4 from J, leaving 15 bases between them. The CDR3 protein is CASSGTGVKYEQYF. The CDR3 nucleotides read TGTGCCAGCAGTGGAACCGGGGTGAAGTACGAGCAGTACTTC.

V usage is TRBV5-1 and J usage is TRBJ2-3; perhaps D is TRBD1 or TRBD2 (5 bases each). The CDR3 covers 15 residues. Germline V gene lookup returns CDR1 SGHRS and CDR2 YFSETQ. Between the trimmed V and J ends, which lost 6 bases and 1 base, there was a span of 15 bases. Written as DNA, the CDR3 is TGCGCCAGCACTCTCCCACTAGGGGGCACAGATACGCAGTATTTT. This gives the protein CASTLPLGGTDTQYF.

V is TRBV4-1 and J is TRBJ1-4, with no clear D. The CDR3 is made up of 14 amino acids. Trimming left V 0 bases short and J 13 bases short, with 15 bases between. Looked up from germline, CDR1 is MGHRA and CDR2 is YSYEKL. The CDR3 DNA reads TGCGCCAGCAGCCAAGAACAAGGAGTGACTGGACTGTTTTTT. The encoded protein is CASSQEQGVTGLFF.

In nucleotides, the CDR3 is TGTGCCAGCAGGAGGGTTGGGGCATACGAGCAGTACTTC. Its protein is CASRRVGAYEQYF. This sequence joins TRBV7-2 and TRBJ2-7; D may correspond to TRBD1 or TRBD2 (5 bases each). This CDR3 region has 13 residues. Trimming took off 6 bases at V and 4 bases at J, with 13 bases between the two ends. CDR1 is SGHTA, CDR2 FQGNSA, per germline.

The chain couples TRBV9 to TRBJ2-7; 9 bases match TRBD1. Germline CDR1 SGDLS, CDR2 YYNGEE. The CDR3 runs 16 residues. The junction had 8 bases not matched to a gene; V was cut back by 3 bases and J by 1 base. The CDR3 here is CASSEGQGLVSYEQYF. CDR3 coding DNA: TGTGCCAGCAGCGAGGGACAGGGCCTGGTATCCTACGAGCAGTACTTC.

The chain uses TRBV28 and TRBJ2-1; 8 bases are shared with TRBD1. Germline V gene data show CDR1 as MDHEN and CDR2 as SYDVKM. V was clipped by 3 bases and J by 2 bases; unmatched bases: 6. The CDR3 is 16 amino acids. CDR3 region: CASSFPGQGPYNEQFF. In nucleotides, the CDR3 is TGTGCCAGCAGTTTCCCCGGACAGGGTCCCTACAATGAGCAGTTCTTC.

V is TRBV29-1 and J is TRBJ2-1; the D gene could be TRBD1 or TRBD2 (5 bases each). The CDR3 consists of 14 residues. CDR1 SQVTM and CDR2 ANQGSEA come from the germline V gene. Trimming took 0 bases from V and 6 from J, leaving 12 bases between them. This CDR3 is CSVEEGVGPNEQFF. The DNA of the CDR3 is TGCAGCGTTGAAGAGGGGGTGGGGCCCAATGAGCAGTTCTTC.

This clone turned up a few times. The chain combines TRBV19 with TRBJ1-5; the match to TRBD1 covers 7 bases. The CDR3 consists of 16 residues. The V segment lost 4 bases and the J segment 0 bases; nucleotides outside the gene matches: 6. Looked up from germline, CDR1 is LNHDA and CDR2 is SQIVND (reference sequence). The CDR3 region has the DNA TGTGCCAGTAGTAACACAGGGGCCTATAGCAATCAGCCCCAGCATTTT. It encodes CASSNTGAYSNQPQHF.

The chain combines TRBV5-1 with TRBJ2-6; TRBD1 agrees at 7 bases. V lost 4 bases and J lost 4; bases outside the gene matches: 5. This CDR3 spans 15 amino acids. Looked up from germline, CDR1 is SGHRS and CDR2 is YFSETQ. CDR3 loop: CASSVTGSGANVLTF. The CDR3 DNA reads as TGCGCCAGCAGCGTGACAGGGTCGGGGGCCAACGTCCTGACTTTC.

This rearrangement joins TRBV4-3 to TRBJ1-2; perhaps TRBD1 as D (6 bases). Germline lookup yields CDR1 LGHNA and CDR2 YSLEER. Trimming took off 3 bases at V and 6 bases at J, with 14 bases between the two ends. This CDR3 has 14 amino acids. The chain's CDR3 is CASSHSFEGDGYTF. CDR3 nucleotide sequence: TGCGCCAGCAGCCATTCTTTCGAGGGGGATGGCTACACCTTC.

The gene calls are TRBV5-5 and TRBJ2-2; 8 nucleotides agree with TRBD1. V shed 1 base and J 4 bases; nucleotides not matched to a gene: 6. Germline CDR1 and CDR2: SGHKS and YYEKEE (reference sequence). The CDR3 spans 16 residues. In nucleotides, the CDR3 is TGTGCCAGCAGCTTGTATGGGACAGGTATCACCGGGGAGCTGTTTTTT. It encodes CASSLYGTGITGELFF.